Each of the 15 T cell receptor beta chains below was sequenced from the same sample in a study of blood T cell repertoires in COVID-19. Clones were read by immunoSEQ multiplex PCR, and TCRdb kept only the in-frame ones, dropping some. The data contain roughly 100,000 clones, roughly 81% of them singletons. Material for sequencing was peripheral blood. These receptors originate from a man aged 40-49 years with active or convalescent COVID-19.

This clone was detected only a few times. This chain connects TRBV4-1 to TRBJ2-7; possible D gene TRBD1, 5 bases. CDR3 length: 16 residues. CDR1 and CDR2 from the germline V gene are MGHRA and YSYEKL. With 2 bases removed from V and 2 bases from J, the gap between germline ends came to 16 bases. CDR3 in DNA: TGCGCCAGCAGCCAACACCTTCAGGGATTAGCCTACGAGCAGTACTTC. Amino acid sequence: CASSQHLQGLAYEQYF.

This clone appeared a few times. The rearrangement joins TRBV6-2 or TRBV6-3 to TRBJ2-7, with 7 bases identical to TRBD2. Germline V gene lookup returns CDR1 MNHEY and CDR2 SVGEGT. The CDR3 consists of 15 residues. Germline trimming cut 3 bases from V and 0 bases from J; bases unmatched to any gene: 5. The CDR3 bases are TGTGCCAGCAGTTATGACTCTAGCGGCTCCTACGAGCAGTACTTC. It codes for CASSYDSSGSYEQYF.

The chain employs TRBV12-3 or TRBV12-4 and TRBJ2-3; 7 bases map to TRBD2. V lost 9 bases and J lost 1; bases outside the gene matches: 4. CDR3 length: 13 amino acids. The CDR3 DNA is TGTGCCAGTCTAGGGAGGGGCACAGATACGCAGTATTTT. This encodes CASLGRGTDTQYF.

V is TRBV19 and J is TRBJ1-6, with 9 bases lining up with TRBD1. CDR3 length: 16 amino acids. Looked up from germline, CDR1 is LNHDA and CDR2 is SQIVND (reference sequence). Trimming took 5 bases from V and 10 from J; bases not matched to a gene: 12. As DNA, the CDR3 is TGTGCCAGTAGTTCGGCAACGGGACAGGGTTGGTCACCCCTCCACTTT. Translating gives CASSSATGQGWSPLHF.

This clone came up a few times. The chain uses TRBV7-2 and TRBJ2-7, with 11 bases aligning to TRBD2. Germline V gene sequence: CDR1 SGHTA, CDR2 FQGNSA. V was pared by 0 bases and J by 5 bases, with 9 bases of the junction left unmatched. This CDR3 spans 17 amino acids. The CDR3 DNA follows: TGTGCCAGCAGCTTAGCCAAAGGGCTAGCGGGGGGACACGAGCAGTACTTC. This codes for CASSLAKGLAGGHEQYF.

The gene calls are TRBV2 and TRBJ1-2; possible D gene TRBD1, 6 bases. Germline lookup yields CDR1 SNHLY and CDR2 FYNNEI. CDR3 size: 16 residues. V was cut by 2 bases and J by 3 bases, with 16 bases left in between. The CDR3 here is CASSESGGPSDYGYTF. DNA of the CDR3: TGTGCCAGCAGTGAATCGGGGGGGCCCTCAGACTATGGCTACACCTTC.

This CDR3 is CASSRQYSGNTIYF. The CDR3 nucleotides are TGTGCCAGCAGCCGACAGTACTCTGGAAACACCATATATTTT. This chain uses TRBV11-1 with TRBJ1-3, with D tentatively TRBD1 (5 bases). CDR1 is SGHAT and CDR2 is FQDESV in the germline V gene (reference sequence). V was shortened by 5 bases and J by 0 bases, with 8 bases between the two germline ends. The CDR3 extends over 14 amino acids.

This clone was detected only once. The J gene is TRBJ2-7, the V gene TRBV6-5; 7 positions agree with TRBD1. The CDR3 sequence is 14 residues long. V lost 0 bases, J lost 2 bases, and 1 base stayed unmatched. Germline V CDR1 and CDR2: MNHEY, SVGAGI. The CDR3 loop reads CASSYSTGTYEQYF. The CDR3 region has the DNA TGTGCCAGCAGTTACTCGACAGGGACCTACGAGCAGTACTTC.

CDR3 coding DNA: TGTGCCAGCAGCTCCCGGGTCGATGAGCAGTTCTTC. It yields the protein CASSSRVDEQFF. The gene calls are TRBV7-2 and TRBJ2-1; D gene unclear. Germline V gene sequence: CDR1 SGHTA, CDR2 FQGNSA. The CDR3 totals 12 residues. V was pared by 4 bases and J by 8 bases, with 9 bases between.

The chain recombines TRBV6-2 or TRBV6-3 with TRBJ2-5; no clear D gene. The CDR3 covers 16 residues. Germline values: CDR1 MNHEY, CDR2 SVGEGT. V shed 0 bases and J shed 2 bases, with 13 bases lying between them. CDR3 sequence (DNA): TGTGCCAGCAGTTACTCGCGCGGCACAATACAAGAGACCCAGTACTTC. It yields the protein CASSYSRGTIQETQYF.

The chain has TRBV5-1 and TRBJ2-4; 7 bases fit TRBD1. J lost 9 bases, V lost 3 bases, and 9 bases had no gene match. Germline V lookup: CDR1 SGHRS, CDR2 YFSETQ. The CDR3 has 14 amino acids. The CDR3 bases are TGCGCCAGCAGCTACGGACAGGACGGGATCATTCAGTACTTC. Amino acid sequence: CASSYGQDGIIQYF.

This clone showed up just once. One end of the junction does not line up with germline, which may come from a read error. The J gene is TRBJ2-1, the V gene TRBV7-7; TRBD2 aligns across 14 bases. Germline CDR1 SSHAT, CDR2 FNYEAQ (reference sequence). This CDR3 is 15 amino acids long. As DNA, the CDR3 is TGTGCTAGCAGCACGGGACTAGCGGGAGACAATGAGCAGTTCTTC. Residues: CASSTGLAGDNEQFF.

J is TRBJ2-3 and V is TRBV9; D may be TRBD2 (6 bases). Germline V gene lookup returns CDR1 SGDLS and CDR2 YYNGEE. Trimming took off 0 bases at V and 5 bases at J, with 10 bases between the two ends. The CDR3 length is 14 residues. The DNA of the CDR3 is TGTGCCAGCAGCGTAGACCAGGGAGGAGATACGCAGTATTTT. This translates into CASSVDQGGDTQYF.

The chain links TRBV5-4 to TRBJ1-5, with 8 positions matching TRBD1. From germline, CDR1 is SGHNT and CDR2 YYREEE (reference sequence). There are 14 residues in the CDR3. With V trimmed by 4 bases and J by 4 bases, 4 bases remained unmatched. The CDR3 spells CASSMDRANQPQHF. The CDR3 nucleotides are TGTGCCAGCAGCATGGACAGGGCTAATCAGCCCCAGCATTTT.

This rearrangement joins TRBV9 to TRBJ1-6, with D possibly matching TRBD1 (5 bases). V was pared by 0 bases and J by 7 bases, with 14 bases between. Germline loops: CDR1 SGDLS, CDR2 YYNGEE. The CDR3 has 16 amino acids. CDR3 in amino acids: CASSVAATRGNSPLHF. As DNA, the CDR3 is TGTGCCAGCAGCGTAGCAGCGACACGGGGGAATTCACCCCTCCACTTT.